What follows describes a single T cell receptor beta chain. Sequencing was performed with immunoSEQ multiplex PCR; in TCRdb, only in-frame clones are kept and a portion is missing. The sample contains roughly 140,000 clones, about 92% of which appear only once. The data were obtained in a study of T cell responses to AZD1222 COVID-19 vaccine. The TCR originated in an adult in good health. The sequences come from peripheral blood, collected on day 0 of AZD1222 vaccination.

The CDR3 reads CASSIGPTGSNTGELFF. The CDR3 nucleotides read TGTGCCAGTAGTATAGGACCCACAGGATCGAACACCGGGGAGCTGTTTTTT. The chain recombines TRBV19 with TRBJ2-2; D may be TRBD1 (5 bases). V lost 1 base and J 0 bases, leaving 12 bases between the germline ends. Germline V gene lookup returns CDR1 LNHDA and CDR2 SQIVND (reference sequence). This CDR3 has 17 amino acids.